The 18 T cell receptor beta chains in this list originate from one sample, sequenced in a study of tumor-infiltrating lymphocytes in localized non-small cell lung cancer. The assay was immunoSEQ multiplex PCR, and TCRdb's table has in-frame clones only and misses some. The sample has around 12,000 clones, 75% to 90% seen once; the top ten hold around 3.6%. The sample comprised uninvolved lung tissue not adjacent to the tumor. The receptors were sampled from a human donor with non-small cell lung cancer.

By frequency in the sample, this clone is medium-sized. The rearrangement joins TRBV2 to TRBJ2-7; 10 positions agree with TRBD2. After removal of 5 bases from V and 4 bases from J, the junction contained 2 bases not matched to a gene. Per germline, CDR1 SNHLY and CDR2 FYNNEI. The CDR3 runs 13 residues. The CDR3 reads CASSSSGSYEQYF. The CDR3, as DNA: TGTGCCAGCAGTTCTAGCGGGAGTTACGAGCAGTACTTC.

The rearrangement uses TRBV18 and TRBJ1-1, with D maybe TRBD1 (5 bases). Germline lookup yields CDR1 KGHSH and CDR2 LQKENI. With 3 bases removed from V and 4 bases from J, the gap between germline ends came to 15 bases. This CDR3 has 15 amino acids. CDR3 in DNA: TGTGCCAGCTCACCGGCGCAGGGCTTGGGCACTGAAGCTTTCTTT. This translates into CASSPAQGLGTEAFF.

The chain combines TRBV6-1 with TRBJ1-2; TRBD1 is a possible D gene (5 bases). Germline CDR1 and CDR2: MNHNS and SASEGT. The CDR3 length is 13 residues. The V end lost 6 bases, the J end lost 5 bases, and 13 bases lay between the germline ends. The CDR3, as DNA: TGTGCCAGCAGCCGTGGGGCGTTATATGGCTACACCTTC. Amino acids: CASSRGALYGYTF.

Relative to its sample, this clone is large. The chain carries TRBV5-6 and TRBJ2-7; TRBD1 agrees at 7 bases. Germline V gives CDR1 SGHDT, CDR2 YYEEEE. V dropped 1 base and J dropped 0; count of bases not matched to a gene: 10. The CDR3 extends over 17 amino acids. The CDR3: CASSLQSRQGSSYEQYF. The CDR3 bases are TGTGCCAGCAGCTTGCAGTCCAGACAGGGAAGCTCCTACGAGCAGTACTTC.

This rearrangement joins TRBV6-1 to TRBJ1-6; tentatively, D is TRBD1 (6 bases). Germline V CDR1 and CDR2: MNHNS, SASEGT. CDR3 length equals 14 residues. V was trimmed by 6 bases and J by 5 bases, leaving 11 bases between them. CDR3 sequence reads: CASRVGGNNSPLHF. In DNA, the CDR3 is TGTGCCAGCAGGGTAGGGGGTAATAATTCACCCCTCCACTTT.

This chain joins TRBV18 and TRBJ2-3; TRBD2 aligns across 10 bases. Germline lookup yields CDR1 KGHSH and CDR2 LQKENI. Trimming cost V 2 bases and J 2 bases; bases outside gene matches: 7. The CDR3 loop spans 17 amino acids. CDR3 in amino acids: CASSPGILAGATDTQYF. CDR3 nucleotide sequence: TGTGCCAGCTCACCAGGCATCCTAGCGGGGGCCACAGATACGCAGTATTTT.

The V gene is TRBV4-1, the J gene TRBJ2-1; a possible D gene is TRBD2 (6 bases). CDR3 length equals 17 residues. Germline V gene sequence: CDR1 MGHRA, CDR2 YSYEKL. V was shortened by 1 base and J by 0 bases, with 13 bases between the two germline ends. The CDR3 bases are TGCGCCAGCAGCCAAGGGGTCGGGAGTTCCTCCTACAATGAGCAGTTCTTC. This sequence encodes CASSQGVGSSSYNEQFF.

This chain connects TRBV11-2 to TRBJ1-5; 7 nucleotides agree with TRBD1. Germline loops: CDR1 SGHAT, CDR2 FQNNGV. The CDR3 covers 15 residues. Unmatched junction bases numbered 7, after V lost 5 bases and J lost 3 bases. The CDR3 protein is CASSMGQRHNQPQHF. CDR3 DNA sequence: TGTGCCAGCAGCATGGGACAGAGGCACAATCAGCCCCAGCATTTT.

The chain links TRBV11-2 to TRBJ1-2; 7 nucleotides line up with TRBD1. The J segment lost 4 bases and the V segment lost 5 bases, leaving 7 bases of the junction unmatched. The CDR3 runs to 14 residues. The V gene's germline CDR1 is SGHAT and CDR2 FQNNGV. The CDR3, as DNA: TGTGCCAGCAGCCCCGGGACAGCGTTCTATGGCTACACCTTC. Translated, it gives CASSPGTAFYGYTF.

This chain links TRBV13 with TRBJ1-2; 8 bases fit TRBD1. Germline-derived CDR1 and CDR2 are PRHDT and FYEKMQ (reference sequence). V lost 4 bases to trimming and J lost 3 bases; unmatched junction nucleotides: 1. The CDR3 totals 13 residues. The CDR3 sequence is CASSSGQDYGYTF. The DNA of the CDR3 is TGTGCCAGCAGCTCGGGACAGGACTATGGCTACACCTTC.

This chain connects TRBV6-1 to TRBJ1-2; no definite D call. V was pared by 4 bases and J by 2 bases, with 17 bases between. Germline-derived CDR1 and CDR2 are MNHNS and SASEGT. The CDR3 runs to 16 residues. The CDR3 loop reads CASSADAGIGNYGYTF. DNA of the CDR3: TGTGCCAGCAGTGCGGATGCGGGGATAGGGAACTATGGCTACACCTTC.

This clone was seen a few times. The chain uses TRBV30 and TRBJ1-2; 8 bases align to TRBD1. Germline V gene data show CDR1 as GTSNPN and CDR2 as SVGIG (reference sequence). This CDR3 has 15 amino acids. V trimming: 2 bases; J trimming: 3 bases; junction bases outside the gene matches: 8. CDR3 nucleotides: TGTGCCTGGAGTTTCCGGACAGGGAAGCACTATGGCTACACCTTC. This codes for CAWSFRTGKHYGYTF. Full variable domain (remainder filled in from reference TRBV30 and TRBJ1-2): SQTIHQWPATLVQPVGSPLSLECTVEGTSNPNLYWYRQAAGRGLQLLFYSVGIGQISSEVPQNLSASRPQDRQFILSSKKLLLSDSGFYLCAWSFRTGKHYGYTFGSGTRLTVV.

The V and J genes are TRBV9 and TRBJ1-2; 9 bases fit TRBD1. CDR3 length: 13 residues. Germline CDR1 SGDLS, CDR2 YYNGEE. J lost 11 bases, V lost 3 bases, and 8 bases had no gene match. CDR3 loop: CASSERDREKYTF. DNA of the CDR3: TGTGCCAGCAGCGAGAGGGACAGGGAAAAATACACCTTC.

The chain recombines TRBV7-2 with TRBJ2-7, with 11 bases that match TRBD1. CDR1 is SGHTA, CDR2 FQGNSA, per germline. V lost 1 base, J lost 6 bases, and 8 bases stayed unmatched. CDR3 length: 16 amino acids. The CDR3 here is CASSLGGQGASGEQYF. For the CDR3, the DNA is TGTGCCAGCAGCTTAGGCGGACAGGGGGCCTCGGGCGAGCAGTACTTC.

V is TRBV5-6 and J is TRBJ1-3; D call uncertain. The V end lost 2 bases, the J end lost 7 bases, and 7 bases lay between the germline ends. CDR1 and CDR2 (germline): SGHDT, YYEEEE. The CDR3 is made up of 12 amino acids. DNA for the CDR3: TGTGCCAGCAGCTTCCTCGGGAACACCATATATTTT. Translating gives CASSFLGNTIYF.

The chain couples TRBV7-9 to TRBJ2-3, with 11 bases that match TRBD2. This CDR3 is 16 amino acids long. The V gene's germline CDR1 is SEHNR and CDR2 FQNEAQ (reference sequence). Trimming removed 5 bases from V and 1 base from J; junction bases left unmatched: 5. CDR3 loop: CASSPPGLAGTDTQYF. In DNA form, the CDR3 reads TGTGCCAGCAGCCCCCCGGGACTAGCGGGCACAGATACGCAGTATTTT.

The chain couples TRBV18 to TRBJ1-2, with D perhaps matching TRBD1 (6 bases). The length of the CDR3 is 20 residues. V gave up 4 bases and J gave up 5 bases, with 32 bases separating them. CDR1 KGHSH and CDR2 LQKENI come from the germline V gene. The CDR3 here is CASSRRRIPLLGQPLYGYTF. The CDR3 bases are TGTGCCAGCTCACGTCGGCGCATACCACTCCTAGGACAGCCATTATATGGCTACACCTTC. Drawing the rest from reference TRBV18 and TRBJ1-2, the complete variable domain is NAGVMQNPRHLVRRRGQEARLRCSPMKGHSHVYWYRQLPEEGLKFMVYLQKENIIDESGMPKERFSAEFPKEGPSILRIQQVVRGDSAAYFCASSRRRIPLLGQPLYGYTFGSGTRLTVV.

CDR3 amino acids: CASSIGTSGMDYEQYF. The DNA for the CDR3 is TGTGCCAGTAGTATAGGGACTAGCGGGATGGACTACGAGCAGTACTTC. The chain links TRBV19 to TRBJ2-7, with TRBD2 identical over 12 bases. Germline V gene data show CDR1 as LNHDA and CDR2 as SQIVND (reference sequence). Germline trimming cut 1 base from V and 3 bases from J; bases unmatched to any gene: 4. This CDR3 region has 16 residues.